These T cell receptor beta chains were read from a single sample in a study of T cell changes during pregnancy in multiple sclerosis. Produced via immunoSEQ multiplex PCR; TCRdb's table is partial and in-frame only. The sample includes some 110,000 clones, roughly 89% of them seen just once. The sample consisted of peripheral blood, taken before pregnancy. These receptors came from a female donor with multiple sclerosis, enrolled in a pregnancy study. The CDR3 runs from the conserved cysteine through the conserved F or W. A D gene is named only where the DNA matches it firmly. A row's size may be missing; if present it is once, few, many or a size class.

v_gene	d_gene	abundance	j_gene	CDR3aa	CDR3nt
TRBV5-4	.	.	TRBJ2-3	CASSPVAALTDTQYF	TGTGCCAGCAGCCCTGTAGCGGCCCTCACAGATACGCAGTATTTT
TRBV5-1	TRBD2	.	TRBJ2-7	CASSLVGTSGGLYEQYF	TGCGCCAGCAGCTTGGTGGGGACTAGCGGGGGCCTCTACGAGCAGTACTTC
TRBV28	.	.	TRBJ1-2	CASSFNNERRGGYTF	TGTGCCAGCAGTTTTAACAACGAACGTCGGGGAGGCTACACCTTC
TRBV11-3	TRBD1	.	TRBJ2-7	CASSSGQSSVEQYF	TGTGCCAGCAGCTCGGGACAGAGTTCGGTCGAGCAGTACTTC
TRBV4-2	TRBD2	.	TRBJ2-5	CASSQDLWASGGPGGETQYF	TGTGCCAGCAGCCAAGATCTATGGGCTAGCGGGGGCCCGGGGGGGGAGACCCAGTACTTC
TRBV5-1	TRBD2	.	TRBJ2-3	CASSFWTSMNTDTQYF	TGCGCCAGCAGCTTTTGGACTAGCATGAACACAGATACGCAGTATTTT
TRBV28	.	few	TRBJ1-6	CATRGDSPLHF	TGTGCCACTAGGGGTGATTCACCCCTCCACTTT
TRBV7-9	.	.	TRBJ2-7	CASSSTRNPASSYEQYF	TGTGCCAGCAGCTCAACTAGGAATCCTGCTAGCTCCTACGAGCAGTACTTC
TRBV6-1	.	once	TRBJ1-4	CASSDQRGPATNEKLFF	TGTGCCAGCAGTGACCAGCGGGGCCCCGCAACTAATGAAAAACTGTTTTTT
TRBV6-5	TRBD1	.	TRBJ1-2	CASRNRGHSGYTF	TGTGCCAGCCGGAACAGGGGGCATTCGGGCTACACCTTC
TRBV5-1	.	.	TRBJ1-3	CASAFLKAERSGNTIYF	TGCGCCAGCGCCTTCCTGAAGGCCGAGCGCTCTGGAAACACCATATATTTT
TRBV7-9	TRBD2	.	TRBJ2-7	CASSPGLAGVGEQYF	TGTGCCAGCAGCCCCGGACTAGCGGGAGTGGGGGAGCAGTACTTC
TRBV2	TRBD2	.	TRBJ2-7	CASLSGSLNEQYF	TGTGCCAGCTTGAGCGGGAGTCTCAACGAGCAGTACTTC
TRBV4-1	TRBD1	.	TRBJ1-2	CASSQDPQGLHYGYTF	TGCGCCAGCAGCCAAGATCCACAGGGGCTACACTATGGCTACACCTTC
TRBV18	TRBD1	few	TRBJ1-2	CASSPSRDREGYTF	TGTGCCAGCTCACCGTCGCGGGACAGGGAAGGCTACACCTTC
TRBV5-1	.	once	TRBJ2-7	CASSLAGAETYEQYF	TGCGCCAGCAGCTTGGCTGGAGCGGAGACCTACGAGCAGTACTTC
TRBV2	TRBD1	.	TRBJ2-7	CASTLTQGAPVSYEQYF	TGTGCCAGCACCCTAACCCAGGGGGCCCCGGTCTCCTACGAGCAGTACTTC
TRBV18	TRBD2	.	TRBJ2-3	CASSLAGSDTQYF	TGTGCCAGCTCACTAGCGGGTTCGGATACGCAGTATTTT
TRBV5-6	TRBD2	.	TRBJ2-1	CASYSGTSGRNEQFF	TGTGCCAGCTACTCCGGGACTAGCGGGAGAAATGAGCAGTTCTTC
TRBV19	TRBD1	few	TRBJ1-4	CASSPDRFQNEKLFF	TGTGCCAGTAGTCCGGACAGGTTCCAAAATGAAAAACTGTTTTTT
TRBV19	TRBD1	.	TRBJ1-5	CASGQGLPQHF	TGTGCCAGTGGACAGGGGCTGCCCCAGCATTTT
TRBV7-9	TRBD1	.	TRBJ1-6	CASSRTGGKTYNSPLHF	TGTGCCAGCAGCCGGACAGGGGGGAAGACCTATAATTCACCCCTCCACTTT
TRBV4-1	TRBD2	.	TRBJ2-1	CASSQVRRGGKYNEQFF	TGCGCCAGCAGCCAAGTGCGGCGGGGGGGCAAGTACAATGAGCAGTTCTTC
TRBV5-6	TRBD1	.	TRBJ1-5	CASSSWTGGHGSNQPQHF	TGTGCCAGCAGCTCATGGACAGGGGGCCATGGTAGCAATCAGCCCCAGCATTTT
TRBV19	TRBD1	once	TRBJ2-1	CASSIDGTGDAFF	TGTGCCAGTAGTATAGATGGGACAGGGGATGCGTTCTTC
TRBV6-1	.	.	TRBJ1-2	CAIYRWTANYGYTF	TGTGCCATATATCGGTGGACAGCTAACTATGGCTACACCTTC
TRBV19	.	.	TRBJ2-6	CASSIEGAGANVLTF	TGTGCCAGTAGTATCGAGGGGGCTGGGGCCAACGTCCTGACTTTC
TRBV2	.	.	TRBJ2-5	CASSSGQYQETQYF	TGTGCCAGCAGTTCCGGACAGTATCAAGAGACCCAGTACTTC
TRBV30	.	.	TRBJ1-5	CAWSQSSGQPQHF	TGTGCCTGGAGTCAATCTAGCGGTCAGCCCCAGCATTTT
TRBV5-1	.	once	TRBJ2-2	CASSLTPYRYLNTGELFF	TGCGCCAGCAGCTTGACCCCATACAGATATCTGAACACCGGGGAGCTGTTTTTT
TRBV5-4	.	.	TRBJ2-3	CASSSEGPGTDTQYF	TGTGCCAGCAGCTCCGAGGGCCCCGGCACAGATACGCAGTATTTT
TRBV9	.	.	TRBJ1-6	CASSALDIGNSPLHF	TGTGCCAGCAGCGCCCTGGACATCGGGAATTCACCCCTCCACTTT
TRBV1	.	.	TRBJ1-1	CTSSQEEVNTEAFF	TGCACCAGCAGCCAAGAAGAGGTGAACACTGAAGCTTTCTTT
TRBV9	.	.	TRBJ1-3	CASSAGEGSSGNTIYF	TGTGCCAGCAGCGCCGGAGAGGGAAGCTCTGGAAACACCATATATTTT
TRBV11-3	.	.	TRBJ2-2	CASGLRTGELFF	TGTGCCAGCGGGCTCCGGACCGGGGAGCTGTTTTTT
TRBV2	TRBD1	.	TRBJ1-4	CASSAGGATNEKLFF	TGTGCCAGCAGTGCAGGGGGTGCAACTAATGAAAAACTGTTTTTT
TRBV30	.	.	TRBJ1-6	CAWSRLGQPKNSPLHF	TGTGCCTGGAGCCGCCTTGGACAGCCCAAGAATTCACCCCTCCACTTT
TRBV4-3	.	once	TRBJ2-3	CASSLSGPNTDTQYF	TGCGCCAGCAGCCTAAGCGGGCCAAACACAGATACGCAGTATTTT
TRBV15	TRBD1	.	TRBJ2-3	CATSRDRTGAITDTQYF	TGTGCCACCAGCAGGGATAGGACAGGGGCGATCACAGATACGCAGTATTTT
TRBV7-8	TRBD1	.	TRBJ1-1	CASSGDRGHTEAFF	TGTGCCAGCAGCGGGGACAGGGGGCACACTGAAGCTTTCTTT
TRBV7-8	TRBD1	.	TRBJ1-1	CASSPTGGRSDTEAFF	TGTGCCAGCAGCCCGACAGGGGGGCGTTCGGACACTGAAGCTTTCTTT
TRBV4-1	TRBD2	.	TRBJ2-3	CASSQGSGSISDTQYF	TGCGCCAGCAGCCAAGGAAGCGGGAGTATCTCAGATACGCAGTATTTT
TRBV7-2	.	.	TRBJ1-1	CASSPNRRVKVTEAFF	TGTGCCAGCAGCCCTAACCGCAGGGTGAAGGTCACTGAAGCTTTCTTT
TRBV11-2	.	.	TRBJ2-5	CASSPLGETQYF	TGTGCCAGCAGCCCCCTCGGGGAGACCCAGTACTTC
TRBV6-4	.	.	TRBJ2-2	CASSVGENTGELFF	TGTGCCAGCAGTGTCGGGGAGAACACCGGGGAGCTGTTTTTT
TRBV19	TRBD1	.	TRBJ2-1	CASSITGGPYNEQFF	TGTGCCAGTAGTATAACAGGGGGTCCCTACAATGAGCAGTTCTTC
TRBV6-1	TRBD2	.	TRBJ2-3	CASSDLLAGSTDTQYF	TGTGCCAGCAGTGACCTCTTAGCGGGAAGCACAGATACGCAGTATTTT
TRBV5-1	.	.	TRBJ2-1	CASSLGAQGSYNEQFF	TGCGCCAGCAGCTTGGGGGCCCAGGGGTCGTACAATGAGCAGTTCTTC
TRBV13	TRBD2	.	TRBJ2-5	CASSLSGRETQYF	TGTGCCAGCAGCTTGAGCGGGAGGGAGACCCAGTACTTC
TRBV27	.	.	TRBJ1-1	CASSLYGVGNTEAFF	TGTGCCAGCAGTTTATACGGGGTGGGGAACACTGAAGCTTTCTTT